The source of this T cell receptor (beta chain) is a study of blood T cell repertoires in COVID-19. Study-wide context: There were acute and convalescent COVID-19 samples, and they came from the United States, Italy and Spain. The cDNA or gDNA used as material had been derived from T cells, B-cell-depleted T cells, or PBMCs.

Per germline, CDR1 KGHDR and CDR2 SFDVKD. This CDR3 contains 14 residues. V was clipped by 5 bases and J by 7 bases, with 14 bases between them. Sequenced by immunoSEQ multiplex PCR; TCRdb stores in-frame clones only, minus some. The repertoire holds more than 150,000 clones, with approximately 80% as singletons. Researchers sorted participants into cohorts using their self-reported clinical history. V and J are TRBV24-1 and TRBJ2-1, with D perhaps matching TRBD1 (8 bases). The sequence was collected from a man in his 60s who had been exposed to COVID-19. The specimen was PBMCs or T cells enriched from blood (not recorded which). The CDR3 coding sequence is TGTGCCACCAGTGGAACAGGGGGAGGGAATGAGCAGTTCTTC. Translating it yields CATSGTGGGNEQFF.